This TCR beta chain comes out of a study of blood T cell repertoires in COVID-19. Looking at the study overall: COVID-19 samples, acute and convalescent, were from the United States, Italy and Spain. The analysed material was cDNA or gDNA that came from T cells, B-cell-depleted T cells, or PBMCs.

Study processing details: Scientists estimated how many nucleated cells there were by amplifying reference gene primers. Measured with immunoSEQ multiplex PCR; TCRdb has only the in-frame clones, and not every one. Clone size and V and J calls were adopted from that table, with D and trimming inferred from the DNA. The sample lists 60,000 to 65,000 clones, 75% to 90% occurring once. The CDR3 totals 14 residues. Germline assignment: CDR1 KGHSH and CDR2 LQKENI. V lost 5 bases to trimming and J lost 6 bases; unmatched junction nucleotides: 4. The sequencing input was peripheral blood. The chain is built from TRBV18 and TRBJ1-1; 12 nucleotides align to TRBD1. The receptor comes from a human donor with active COVID-19. The donor label of this sample is uncertain. CDR3 DNA sequence: TGTGCCAGCTCATCGGGACAGGGGGCCTCTGAAGCTTTCTTT. Translation gives CASSSGQGASEAFF.